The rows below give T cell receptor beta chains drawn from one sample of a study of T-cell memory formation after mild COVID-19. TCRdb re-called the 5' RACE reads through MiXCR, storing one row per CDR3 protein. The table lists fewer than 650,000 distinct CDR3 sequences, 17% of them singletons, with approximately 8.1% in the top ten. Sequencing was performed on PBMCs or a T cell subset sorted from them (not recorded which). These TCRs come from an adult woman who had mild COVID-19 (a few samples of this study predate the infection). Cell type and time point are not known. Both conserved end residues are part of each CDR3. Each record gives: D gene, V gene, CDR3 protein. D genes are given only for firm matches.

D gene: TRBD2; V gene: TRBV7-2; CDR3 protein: CASSLVSGTPPYF
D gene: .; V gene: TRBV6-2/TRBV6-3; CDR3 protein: CASSYQRVEQFF
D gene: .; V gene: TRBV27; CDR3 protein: CAGTQRSYEQYF
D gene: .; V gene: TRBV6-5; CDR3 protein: CASSPQGLASNYGYTF
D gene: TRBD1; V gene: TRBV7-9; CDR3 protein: CASRSGGYTEAFF
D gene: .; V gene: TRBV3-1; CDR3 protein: CASSQDQSSQETQYF
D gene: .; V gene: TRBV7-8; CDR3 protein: CASSYRTVNEQFF
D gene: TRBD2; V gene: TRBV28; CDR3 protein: CASSPWGVAGYYEQYF
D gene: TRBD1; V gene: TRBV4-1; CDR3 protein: CASSPREGALYGYTF
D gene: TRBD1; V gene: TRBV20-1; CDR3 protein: CSAPTAQGPNQPQHF
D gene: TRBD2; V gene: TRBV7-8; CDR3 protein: CASSPVDASGRETQYF
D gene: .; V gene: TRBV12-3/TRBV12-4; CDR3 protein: CASSFAGGASAEAFF
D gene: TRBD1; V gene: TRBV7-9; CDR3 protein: CASSRQGSSGYNEQFF
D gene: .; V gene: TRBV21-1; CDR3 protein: CASTKVESGRAYEQYF
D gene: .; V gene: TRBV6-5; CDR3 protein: CASSYSRGLVNTEAFF
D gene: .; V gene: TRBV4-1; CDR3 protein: CASSQGRQANSLGYTF
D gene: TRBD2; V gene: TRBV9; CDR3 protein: CASSARTSGVGEQFF
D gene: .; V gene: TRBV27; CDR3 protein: CASSSYRVTEAFF
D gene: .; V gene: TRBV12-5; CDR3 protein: CASGFPAAGPEDTQYF
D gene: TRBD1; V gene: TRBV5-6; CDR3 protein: CASSSGTGLTDTQYF
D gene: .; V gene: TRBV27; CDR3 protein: CASSLSGTGYNEQFF
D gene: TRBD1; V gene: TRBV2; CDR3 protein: CASSTTGGWSPLHF
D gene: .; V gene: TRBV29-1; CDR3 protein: CSVGGASGELFF
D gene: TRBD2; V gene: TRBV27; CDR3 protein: CASRPSLADEQYF
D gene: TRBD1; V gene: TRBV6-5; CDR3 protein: CASSYSGTGSYEQYF
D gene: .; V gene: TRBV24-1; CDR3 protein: CATGRTGTYEQYF
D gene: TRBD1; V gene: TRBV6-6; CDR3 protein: CASSSGQGLSYEQYF
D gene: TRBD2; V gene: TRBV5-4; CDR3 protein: CASSIASGGPLSTDTQYF
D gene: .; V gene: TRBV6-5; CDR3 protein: CASSQGFGGATDTQYF
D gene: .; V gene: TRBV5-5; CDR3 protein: CASSLTGSAYNEQFF
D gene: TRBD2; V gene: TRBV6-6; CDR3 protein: CASSSAGGHEQYF
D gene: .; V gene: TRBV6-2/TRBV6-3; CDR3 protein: CASIRDWPGELFF
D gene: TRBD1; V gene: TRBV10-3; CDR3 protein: CAISEETGKGYTF
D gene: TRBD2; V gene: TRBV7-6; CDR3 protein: CASQAGGGSYEQYF
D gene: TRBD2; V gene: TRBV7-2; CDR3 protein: CASQRGYTDTQYF
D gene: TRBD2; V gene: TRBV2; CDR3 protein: CATYRGGSEQFF
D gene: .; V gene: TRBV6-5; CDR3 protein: CASSYGDRLNEKLFF
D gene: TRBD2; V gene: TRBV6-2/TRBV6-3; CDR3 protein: CAIKREGHTGELFF
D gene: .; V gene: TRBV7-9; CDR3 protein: CASSLRPGDEQYF
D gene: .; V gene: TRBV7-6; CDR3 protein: CASSLVTGPNTGELFF
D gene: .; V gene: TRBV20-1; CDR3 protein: CSATMYNEQFF